This T cell receptor (beta chain) appears in the sequencing data of a study of human T cells and chemical hapten exposure. Study-level findings and limits: It should be noted that donors had alopecia, so their immune response may differ from healthy people's.

Under the authors' procedure: TCR counts had a median of approximately 87,000 per sample and spanned about 23,224 to 750,000. Each CDR3 protein is one row after TCRdb ran MiXCR on the RACE reads. TCRdb, rather than the study authors, made the V and J calls. This sample has around 71,000 distinct CDR3 sequences, with 9.8% found just once. Notes on this clonotype: Its antigen is still unknown.

Per germline, CDR1 PRHDT and CDR2 FYEKMQ (reference sequence). This CDR3 comprises 12 residues. Trimming took off 3 bases at V and 6 bases at J, with 8 bases between the two ends. The sample's time point: patch test 1, 2 weeks after DPC sensitization. Treatment indicated: therapeutic diphenylcyclopropenone sensitization with weekly scalp DPC. The chain employs TRBV13 and TRBJ1-1; D gene ambiguous. Specimen: whole blood, collected in connection with sensitization to the hapten diphenylcyclopropenone (DPC). This receptor was obtained from a woman aged 40 to 50 with alopecia areata. Some clones in this sample may be carry-over from other donors' samples. The CDR3 DNA reads as TGTGCCAGCAGCTTGGAGCTCTCTGAAGCTTTCTTT. This codes for CASSLELSEAFF. Looking up the rest from reference TRBV13 and TRBJ1-1 gives the full variable domain: AAGVIQSPRHLIKEKRETATLKCYPIPRHDTVYWYQQGPGQDPQFLISFYEKMQSDKGSIPDRFSAQQFSDYHSELNMSSLELGDSALYFCASSLELSEAFFGQGTRLTVV.